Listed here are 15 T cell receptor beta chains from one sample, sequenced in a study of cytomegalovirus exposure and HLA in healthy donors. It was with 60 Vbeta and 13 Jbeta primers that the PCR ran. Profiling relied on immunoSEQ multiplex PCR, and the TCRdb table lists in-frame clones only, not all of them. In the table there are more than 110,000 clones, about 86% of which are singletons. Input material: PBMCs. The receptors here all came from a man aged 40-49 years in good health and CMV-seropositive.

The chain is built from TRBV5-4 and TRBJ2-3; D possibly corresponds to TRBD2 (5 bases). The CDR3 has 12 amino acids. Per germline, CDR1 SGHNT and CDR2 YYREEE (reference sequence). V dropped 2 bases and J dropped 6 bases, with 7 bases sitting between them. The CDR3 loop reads CASSFGMDTQYF. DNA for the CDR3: TGTGCCAGCAGCTTCGGGATGGATACGCAGTATTTT.

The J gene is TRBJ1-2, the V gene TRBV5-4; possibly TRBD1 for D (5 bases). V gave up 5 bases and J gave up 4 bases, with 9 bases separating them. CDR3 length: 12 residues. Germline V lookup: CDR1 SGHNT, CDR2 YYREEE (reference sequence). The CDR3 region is CASRRGGYGYTF. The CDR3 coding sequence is TGTGCCAGCAGGAGGGGAGGCTATGGCTACACCTTC.

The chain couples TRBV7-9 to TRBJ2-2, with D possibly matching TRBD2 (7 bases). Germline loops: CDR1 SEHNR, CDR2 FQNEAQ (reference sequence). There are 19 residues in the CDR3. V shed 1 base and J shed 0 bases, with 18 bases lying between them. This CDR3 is CASSLVLYRGAPNTGELFF. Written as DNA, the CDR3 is TGTGCCAGCAGCTTAGTCCTCTACCGGGGGGCCCCGAACACCGGGGAGCTGTTTTTT.

CDR3 coding DNA: TGTGCCAGCAGCTTACAGGGTCGTGGCTACACCTTC. Its translation: CASSLQGRGYTF. The genes are TRBV13 and TRBJ1-2, with D tentatively TRBD1 (5 bases). The germline V and J ends were trimmed by 2 bases and 7 bases, with 8 bases remaining between them. Germline assignment: CDR1 PRHDT and CDR2 FYEKMQ (reference sequence). This CDR3 contains 12 residues.

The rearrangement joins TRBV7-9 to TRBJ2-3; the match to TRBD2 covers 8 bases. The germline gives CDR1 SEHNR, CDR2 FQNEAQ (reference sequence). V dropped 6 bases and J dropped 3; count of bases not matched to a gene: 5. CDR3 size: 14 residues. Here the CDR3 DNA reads TGTGCCAGCAGACGTAGCGGGGATACAGATACGCAGTATTTT. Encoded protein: CASRRSGDTDTQYF.

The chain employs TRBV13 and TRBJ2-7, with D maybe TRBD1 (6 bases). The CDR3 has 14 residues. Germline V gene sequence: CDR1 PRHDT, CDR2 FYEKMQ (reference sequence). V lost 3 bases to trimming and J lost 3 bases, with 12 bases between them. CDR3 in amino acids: CASSFRDTYYEQYF. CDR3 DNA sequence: TGTGCCAGCAGCTTCCGGGACACATACTACGAGCAGTACTTC.

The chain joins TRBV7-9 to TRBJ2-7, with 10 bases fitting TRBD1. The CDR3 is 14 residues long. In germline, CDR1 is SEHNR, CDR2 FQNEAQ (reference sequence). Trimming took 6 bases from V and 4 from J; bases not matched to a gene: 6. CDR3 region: CASRDDRGRYEQYF. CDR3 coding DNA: TGTGCCAGCAGAGACGACAGGGGGCGTTACGAGCAGTACTTC.

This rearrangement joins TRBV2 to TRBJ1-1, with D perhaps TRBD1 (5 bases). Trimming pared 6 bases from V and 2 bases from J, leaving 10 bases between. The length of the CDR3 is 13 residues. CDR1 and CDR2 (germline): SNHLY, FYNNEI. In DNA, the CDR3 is TGTGCCAGCAGGCGGGACGGTAACACTGAAGCTTTCTTT. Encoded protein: CASRRDGNTEAFF.

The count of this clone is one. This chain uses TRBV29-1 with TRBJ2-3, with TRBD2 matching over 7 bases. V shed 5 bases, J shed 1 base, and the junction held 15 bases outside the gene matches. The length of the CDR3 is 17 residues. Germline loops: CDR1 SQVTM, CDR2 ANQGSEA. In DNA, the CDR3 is TGCAGCGTTACTCTAGCGGACGGGTCCCTGGGCACAGATACGCAGTATTTT. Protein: CSVTLADGSLGTDTQYF.

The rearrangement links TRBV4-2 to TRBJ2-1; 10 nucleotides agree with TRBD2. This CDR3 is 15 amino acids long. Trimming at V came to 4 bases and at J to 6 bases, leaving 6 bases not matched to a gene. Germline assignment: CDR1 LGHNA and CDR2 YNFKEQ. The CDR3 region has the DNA TGTGCCAGCAGCCTCTCTAGCGGGAGTAGCAATGAGCAGTTCTTC. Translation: CASSLSSGSSNEQFF.

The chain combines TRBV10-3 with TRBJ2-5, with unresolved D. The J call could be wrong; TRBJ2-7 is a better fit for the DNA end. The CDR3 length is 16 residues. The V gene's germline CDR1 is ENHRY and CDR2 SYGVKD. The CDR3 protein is CAISVGSSKYIYEQYF. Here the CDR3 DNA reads TGTGCCATCAGTGTGGGCAGCTCAAAGTACATCTACGAGCAGTACTTC.

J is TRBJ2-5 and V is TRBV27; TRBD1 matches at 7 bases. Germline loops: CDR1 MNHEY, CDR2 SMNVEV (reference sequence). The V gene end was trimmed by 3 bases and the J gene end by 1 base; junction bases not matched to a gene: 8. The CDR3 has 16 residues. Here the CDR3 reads CASSLRQGRSQETQYF. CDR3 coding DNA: TGTGCCAGCAGTTTGAGACAGGGTAGATCCCAAGAGACCCAGTACTTC.

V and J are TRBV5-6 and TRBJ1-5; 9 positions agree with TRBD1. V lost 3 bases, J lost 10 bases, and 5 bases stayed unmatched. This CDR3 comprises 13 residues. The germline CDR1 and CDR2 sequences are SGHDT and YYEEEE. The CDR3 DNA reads TGTGCCAGCAGCTCAACAGGGGGCCCACCCCAGCATTTT. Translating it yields CASSSTGGPPQHF. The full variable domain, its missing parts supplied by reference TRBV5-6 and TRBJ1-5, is DAGVTQSPTHLIKTRGQQVTLRCSPKSGHDTVSWYQQALGQGPQFIFQYYEEEERQRGNFPDRFSGHQFPNYSSELNVNALLLGDSALYLCASSSTGGPPQHFGDGTRLSIL.

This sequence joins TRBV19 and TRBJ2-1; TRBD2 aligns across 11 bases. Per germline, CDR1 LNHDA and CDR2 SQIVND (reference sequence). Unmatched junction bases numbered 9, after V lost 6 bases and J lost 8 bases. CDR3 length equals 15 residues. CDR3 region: CASRMIAGGFDEQFF. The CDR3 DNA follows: TGTGCCAGTAGGATGATAGCGGGAGGGTTCGATGAGCAGTTCTTC.

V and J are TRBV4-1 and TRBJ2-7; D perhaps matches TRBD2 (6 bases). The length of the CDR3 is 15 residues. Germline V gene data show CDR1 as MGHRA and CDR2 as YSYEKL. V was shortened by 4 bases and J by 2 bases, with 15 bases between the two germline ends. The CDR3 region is CASSPWVAETYEQYF. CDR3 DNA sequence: TGCGCCAGCAGCCCGTGGGTAGCGGAGACCTACGAGCAGTACTTC.